Listed below are T cell receptor beta chains from one sample, sequenced in a study of tumor-infiltrating lymphocytes in oesophageal squamous cell carcinoma. TCRdb re-called the PCR reads with MiXCR, one entry per CDR3 protein. This table has approximately 9,500 distinct CDR3 sequences, roughly 53% appearing once. The specimen sequenced was esophageal tumor tissue. The receptors come from a female donor with esophageal squamous cell carcinoma. CDR3s include the opening cysteine and the closing phenylalanine or tryptophan. The order of the fields is CDR3 protein, clone size, J gene, V gene. Clone size appears in some rows only: once, few, many, or a class for an expanded clone.

CDR3aa: CASSLAKGENTGYTF
abundance: few
j_gene: .
v_gene: TRBV7-2

CDR3aa: CASSLGLARYNEQYF
abundance: .
j_gene: .
v_gene: TRBV6-1

CDR3aa: CASSLGARDEQYF
abundance: .
j_gene: TRBJ2-5
v_gene: TRBV7-3

CDR3aa: CASNPPPGVGYTF
abundance: medium-sized
j_gene: TRBJ1-2
v_gene: TRBV28

CDR3aa: CASRPNGQEWGQETQYF
abundance: few
j_gene: .
v_gene: TRBV27

CDR3aa: CASSTPTGTGGYEQYF
abundance: few
j_gene: TRBJ2-7
v_gene: TRBV6-1

CDR3aa: CASSLPPNTQYF
abundance: few
j_gene: TRBJ2-3
v_gene: TRBV28

CDR3aa: CASSLTDSPLHF
abundance: medium-sized
j_gene: TRBJ2-7
v_gene: TRBV7-9

CDR3aa: CASSVHGTQGEQYF
abundance: many
j_gene: TRBJ2-7
v_gene: TRBV9

CDR3aa: CASSGLDNEQFF
abundance: medium-sized
j_gene: TRBJ2-1
v_gene: TRBV7-3

CDR3aa: CASSLNPSVYGYTF
abundance: few
j_gene: TRBJ1-2
v_gene: TRBV7-2

CDR3aa: CASTATAHLGDTQYF
abundance: .
j_gene: TRBJ2-4
v_gene: TRBV12-3/TRBV12-4

CDR3aa: CASSQALKGRGAFF
abundance: few
j_gene: TRBJ1-1
v_gene: TRBV3-1

CDR3aa: CASGHDYEQYF
abundance: .
j_gene: .
v_gene: TRBV6-1

CDR3aa: CASRPGSYEQYF
abundance: .
j_gene: TRBJ2-7
v_gene: TRBV6-1

CDR3aa: CASSLGLAGGQYF
abundance: .
j_gene: .
v_gene: TRBV7-2

CDR3aa: CASSYSTVGNEQFF
abundance: .
j_gene: TRBJ2-1
v_gene: TRBV6-6

CDR3aa: CASSSQTLSYEQYF
abundance: once
j_gene: TRBJ2-7
v_gene: TRBV7-2

CDR3aa: CASSYIGTRLAKNIQYF
abundance: .
j_gene: TRBJ2-4
v_gene: TRBV6-2/TRBV6-3

CDR3aa: CASSLVDAYERLDSEAFF
abundance: .
j_gene: TRBJ1-1
v_gene: TRBV7-2

CDR3aa: CASSLAAGGVRTEAFF
abundance: medium-sized
j_gene: TRBJ1-1
v_gene: TRBV5-4

CDR3aa: CASSFRDRGPREQYF
abundance: medium-sized
j_gene: TRBJ2-7
v_gene: TRBV28

CDR3aa: CASSSPRDRSYNEQFF
abundance: .
j_gene: .
v_gene: TRBV10-2

CDR3aa: CASSFGIPGRETQYF
abundance: .
j_gene: TRBJ2-5
v_gene: TRBV7-2

CDR3aa: CASSFRIEQYF
abundance: .
j_gene: .
v_gene: TRBV12-3/TRBV12-4

CDR3aa: CASSLSGTDTQYF
abundance: many
j_gene: TRBJ2-3
v_gene: TRBV7-7

CDR3aa: CSARDRSGSSYNEQFF
abundance: many
j_gene: TRBJ2-1
v_gene: TRBV20-1

CDR3aa: CASSSYLTSGRIYEQYF
abundance: .
j_gene: .
v_gene: TRBV7-9

CDR3aa: CASNRGDEQFF
abundance: .
j_gene: .
v_gene: TRBV12-3/TRBV12-4

CDR3aa: CASSRQSSYNEQFF
abundance: .
j_gene: TRBJ2-1
v_gene: TRBV7-3

CDR3aa: CASSLGSWVEQFF
abundance: .
j_gene: .
v_gene: TRBV7-2

CDR3aa: CASSFLGSNEQFF
abundance: few
j_gene: TRBJ2-1
v_gene: TRBV12-3/TRBV12-4

CDR3aa: CASKVNRATYNEQFF
abundance: few
j_gene: TRBJ2-1
v_gene: TRBV6-1

CDR3aa: CASSGRGRVLEAFF
abundance: few
j_gene: TRBJ1-1
v_gene: TRBV6-8

CDR3aa: CASSSFLSGVGETQYF
abundance: few
j_gene: TRBJ2-5
v_gene: TRBV28

CDR3aa: CASSPRSSYQETQYF
abundance: .
j_gene: .
v_gene: TRBV7-2

CDR3aa: CASSSRGTGELFF
abundance: .
j_gene: TRBJ2-2
v_gene: TRBV28

CDR3aa: CAISVLAESSTDTQYF
abundance: .
j_gene: TRBJ2-3
v_gene: TRBV10-3

CDR3aa: CASSFGGSYEQYF
abundance: .
j_gene: .
v_gene: TRBV12-3/TRBV12-4

CDR3aa: CASSLGPRLFF
abundance: .
j_gene: TRBJ2-1
v_gene: TRBV7-6

CDR3aa: CASSLRQFNTEAFF
abundance: medium-sized
j_gene: TRBJ1-1
v_gene: TRBV12-3/TRBV12-4

CDR3aa: CASSLGIGTDTQYF
abundance: .
j_gene: TRBJ2-3
v_gene: TRBV7-2

CDR3aa: CAISDSEGAGYNSPLHF
abundance: .
j_gene: TRBJ1-6
v_gene: TRBV10-3

CDR3aa: CASSYSPTGRRQGTQYF
abundance: .
j_gene: .
v_gene: TRBV6-8

CDR3aa: CASSPSSYEQYF
abundance: .
j_gene: .
v_gene: TRBV12-3/TRBV12-4

CDR3aa: CASSLLGTGNYEQYF
abundance: few
j_gene: .
v_gene: TRBV7-9

CDR3aa: CASSLARDRGPGANVLTF
abundance: once
j_gene: TRBJ2-6
v_gene: TRBV5-1

CDR3aa: CASSLASGEQYF
abundance: .
j_gene: .
v_gene: TRBV7-6

CDR3aa: CASSGAPGLAGELSYNEQFF
abundance: .
j_gene: TRBJ2-1
v_gene: TRBV7-6

CDR3aa: CASSNPHGLAGRRGDEQFF
abundance: .
j_gene: TRBJ2-1
v_gene: TRBV7-2

CDR3aa: CAIRAQQNEQFF
abundance: .
j_gene: .
v_gene: TRBV10-3

CDR3aa: CASSYGGLEGNEQFF
abundance: medium-sized
j_gene: TRBJ2-1
v_gene: TRBV7-3

CDR3aa: CASSEALSSSPQHF
abundance: many
j_gene: TRBJ1-5
v_gene: TRBV2

CDR3aa: CASRTGSGSLNFQETQFF
abundance: .
j_gene: .
v_gene: TRBV7-3

CDR3aa: CASRSTGGISPLHF
abundance: .
j_gene: TRBJ2-7
v_gene: TRBV28